This is a list of T cell receptor beta chains from one sample in a study of T cell changes during pregnancy in multiple sclerosis. The protocol was immunoSEQ multiplex PCR, while the TCRdb copy is restricted to in-frame clones and leaves out a portion. Among 80,000 or so clones listed, about 91% were seen once. The source material was peripheral blood, sampled before pregnancy. These receptors all come from a female donor with multiple sclerosis, enrolled in a pregnancy study. Both conserved end residues are part of each CDR3. Fields, in order: clone size, J gene, D gene, V gene, CDR3 length, CDR3 protein, CDR3 DNA. The D gene is left open where the match is weak. Clone size is not always given. Where it is, it says once, few, many or a class for expanded clones.

>once|TRBJ2-1|-|TRBV4-3|14
CASSQDFRTDEQFF
TGCGCCAGCAGCCAAGATTTCCGTACAGATGAGCAGTTCTTC
>-|TRBJ2-7|TRBD2|TRBV28|19
CASSPLGSGRSLPSYEQYF
TGTGCCAGCAGTCCCCTGGGTAGCGGGAGGTCCCTGCCCTCCTACGAGCAGTACTTC
>-|TRBJ2-7|-|TRBV29-1|12
CSVRTARGGQYF
TGCAGCGTTCGGACAGCCCGCGGAGGGCAGTACTTC
>-|TRBJ1-4|-|TRBV5-1|12
CASAGKGEKLFF
TGCGCCAGCGCGGGGAAGGGGGAAAAACTGTTTTTT
>-|TRBJ2-4|-|TRBV18|15
CASSPNRAGENIQYF
TGTGCCAGCTCACCAAATAGGGCAGGGGAAAACATTCAGTACTTC
>-|TRBJ1-2|TRBD1|TRBV4-2|17
CASSQVQGQGANYGYTF
TGTGCCAGCAGCCAAGTCCAGGGCCAGGGGGCTAACTATGGCTACACCTTC
>few|TRBJ1-5|-|TRBV6-1|16
CASSDQRAGIYQPQHF
TGTGCCAGCAGTGACCAGCGCGCAGGGATATATCAGCCCCAGCATTTT
>-|TRBJ2-7|TRBD2|TRBV10-3|17
CAISEYRGGRALYEQYF
TGTGCCATCAGTGAGTATCGAGGCGGGAGGGCCCTATACGAGCAGTACTTC
>-|TRBJ2-7|-|TRBV5-4|15
CASSSVESLLNEQYF
TGTGCCAGCAGCTCTGTGGAGTCCTTATTGAACGAGCAGTACTTC
>-|TRBJ2-5|TRBD1|TRBV29-1|12
CSERQGTETQYF
TGCAGCGAGAGACAGGGGACGGAGACCCAGTACTTC
>once|TRBJ2-7|-|TRBV28|15
CASSRWGEGAYEQYF
TGTGCCAGCAGTCGGTGGGGCGAAGGTGCCTACGAGCAGTACTTC
>-|TRBJ1-1|TRBD1|TRBV28|16
CASSFTPTGRSAEAFF
TGTGCCAGCAGTTTTACCCCGACAGGGAGGAGTGCTGAAGCTTTCTTT
>-|TRBJ2-7|TRBD2|TRBV28|14
CASSESGRSYEQYF
TGTGCCAGCAGTGAGAGCGGGAGGTCCTACGAGCAGTACTTC
>-|TRBJ2-7|-|TRBV30|11
CAWSNRVEQYF
TGTGCCTGGAGTAACAGGGTCGAGCAGTACTTC
>-|TRBJ2-7|TRBD1|TRBV6-5|14
CASRLQGNPHEQYF
TGTGCCAGCCGTTTACAGGGGAACCCCCACGAGCAGTACTTC
>-|TRBJ2-1|TRBD2|TRBV11-3|15
CASSQSGRADNEQFF
TGTGCCAGCAGCCAAAGCGGGAGGGCCGACAATGAGCAGTTCTTC
>-|TRBJ1-1|TRBD1|TRBV4-1|13
CASSEPTGVEAFF
TGCGCCAGCAGCGAACCTACAGGGGTCGAAGCTTTCTTT
>-|TRBJ2-7|-|TRBV6-6|12
CASSASSYEQYF
TGTGCCAGCAGTGCGAGCTCCTACGAGCAGTACTTC
>-|TRBJ2-4|TRBD1|TRBV6-5|14
CASSAYGTVPIQYF
TGTGCCAGCAGTGCCTACGGGACAGTCCCCATTCAGTACTTC
>-|TRBJ1-2|TRBD1|TRBV28|13
CASSLGTGYGYTF
TGTGCCAGCAGTTTAGGGACAGGATATGGCTACACCTTC
>-|TRBJ2-1|-|TRBV28|15
CASSLVGQSYNEQFF
TGTGCCAGCAGCCTCGTGGGGCAATCCTACAATGAGCAGTTCTTC
>-|TRBJ1-5|-|TRBV2|15
CASSRQAYSNQPQHF
TGTGCCAGCAGCCGACAGGCATATAGCAATCAGCCCCAGCATTTT
>-|TRBJ2-1|-|TRBV5-4|12
CASSLINNEQFF
TGTGCCAGCAGCTTGATAAACAATGAGCAGTTCTTC
>-|TRBJ2-7|TRBD2|TRBV30|14
CATSTSGISYEQYF
TGTGCCACCTCGACTAGCGGGATCTCCTACGAGCAGTACTTC
>-|TRBJ2-3|TRBD2|TRBV28|16
CASRFVAGGGADTQYF
TGTGCCAGCAGATTTGTAGCGGGAGGCGGCGCAGATACGCAGTATTTT
>-|TRBJ2-5|-|TRBV25-1|15
CASSEGRLGGETQYF
TGTGCCAGCAGTGAAGGCAGACTAGGGGGCGAGACCCAGTACTTC
>-|TRBJ1-1|TRBD1|TRBV10-3|15
CATSPGTETNTEAFF
TGTGCCACCAGTCCCGGGACAGAAACGAACACTGAAGCTTTCTTT
>once|TRBJ2-3|-|TRBV5-1|14
CASSSGGLTDTQYF
TGCGCCAGCAGCTCAGGAGGGCTCACAGATACGCAGTATTTT
>-|TRBJ1-1|-|TRBV6-1|11
CASSVATEAFF
TGTGCCAGCAGCGTGGCTACTGAAGCTTTCTTT
>once|TRBJ1-2|TRBD1|TRBV28|17
CASSSYPRDRVYYGYTF
TGTGCCAGCAGTTCATACCCCCGGGACAGGGTTTACTATGGCTACACCTTC
>-|TRBJ2-7|-|TRBV18|15
CASSPLTRGSYEQYF
TGTGCCAGCTCACCCCTGACTCGAGGGAGTTACGAGCAGTACTTC
>-|TRBJ1-2|-|TRBV28|13
CASTTTGNYGYTF
TGTGCCAGCACCACCACAGGGAACTATGGCTACACCTTC
>-|TRBJ2-3|TRBD2|TRBV29-1|15
CSVGLRLAEGDTQYF
TGCAGCGTGGGCCTTAGACTAGCTGAGGGAGATACGCAGTATTTT
>-|TRBJ2-5|TRBD1|TRBV6-6|15
CAGSVRTGGGETQYF
TGTGCCGGCAGTGTGAGGACAGGGGGTGGGGAGACCCAGTACTTC
>once|TRBJ2-3|TRBD1|TRBV7-9|15
CASSLGQGRTDTQYF
TGTGCCAGCAGCTTAGGACAGGGGAGGACAGATACGCAGTATTTT
>-|TRBJ2-1|TRBD2|TRBV28|14
CASSLGTRYNEQFF
TGTGCCAGCAGTTTAGGGACTAGGTACAATGAGCAGTTCTTC
>-|TRBJ2-5|TRBD2|TRBV5-1|14
CASSLVTSGETQYF
TGCGCCAGCAGCTTGGTTACTAGCGGCGAGACCCAGTACTTC